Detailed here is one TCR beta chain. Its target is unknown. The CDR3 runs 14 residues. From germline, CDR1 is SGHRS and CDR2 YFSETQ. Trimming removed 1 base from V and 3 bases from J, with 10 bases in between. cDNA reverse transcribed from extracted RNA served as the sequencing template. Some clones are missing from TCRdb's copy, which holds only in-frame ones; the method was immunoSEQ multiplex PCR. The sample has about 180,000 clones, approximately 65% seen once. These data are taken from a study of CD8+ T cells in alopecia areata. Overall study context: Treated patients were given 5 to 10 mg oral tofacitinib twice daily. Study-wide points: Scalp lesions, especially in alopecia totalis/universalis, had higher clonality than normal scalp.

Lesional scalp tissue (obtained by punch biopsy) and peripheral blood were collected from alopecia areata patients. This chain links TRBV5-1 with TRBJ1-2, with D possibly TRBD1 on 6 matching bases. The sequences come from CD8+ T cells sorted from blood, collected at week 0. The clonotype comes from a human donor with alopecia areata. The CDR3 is CASSLTGNDYGYTF. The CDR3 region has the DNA TGCGCCAGCAGCTTGACAGGGAACGACTATGGCTACACCTTC.